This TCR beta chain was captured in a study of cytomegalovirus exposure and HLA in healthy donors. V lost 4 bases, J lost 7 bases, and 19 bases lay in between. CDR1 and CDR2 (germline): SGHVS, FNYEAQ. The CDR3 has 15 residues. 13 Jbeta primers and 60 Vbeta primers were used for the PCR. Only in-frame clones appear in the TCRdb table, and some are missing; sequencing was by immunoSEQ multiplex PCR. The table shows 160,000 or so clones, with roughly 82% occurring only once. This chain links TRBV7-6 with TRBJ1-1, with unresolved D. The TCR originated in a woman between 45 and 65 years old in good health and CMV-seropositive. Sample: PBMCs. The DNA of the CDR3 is TGTGCCAGCAGCTCACCGAGGGAGGTTCCGAGTGAAGCTTTCTTT. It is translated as CASSSPREVPSEAFF.